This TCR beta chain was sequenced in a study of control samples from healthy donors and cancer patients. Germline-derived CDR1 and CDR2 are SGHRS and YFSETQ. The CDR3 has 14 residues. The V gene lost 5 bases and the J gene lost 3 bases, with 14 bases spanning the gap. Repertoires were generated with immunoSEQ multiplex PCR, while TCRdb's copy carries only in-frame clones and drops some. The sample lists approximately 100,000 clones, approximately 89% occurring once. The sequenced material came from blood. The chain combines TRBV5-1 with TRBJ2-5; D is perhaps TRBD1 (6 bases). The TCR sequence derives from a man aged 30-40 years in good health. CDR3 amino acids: CASSWTSGEETQYF. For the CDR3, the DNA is TGCGCCAGCAGTTGGACGTCAGGGGAAGAGACCCAGTACTTC. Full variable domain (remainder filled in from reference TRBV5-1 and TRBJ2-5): KAGVTQTPRYLIKTRGQQVTLSCSPISGHRSVSWYQQTPGQGLQFLFEYFSETQRNKGNFPGRFSGRQFSNSRSEMNVSTLELGDSALYLCASSWTSGEETQYFGPGTRLLVL.